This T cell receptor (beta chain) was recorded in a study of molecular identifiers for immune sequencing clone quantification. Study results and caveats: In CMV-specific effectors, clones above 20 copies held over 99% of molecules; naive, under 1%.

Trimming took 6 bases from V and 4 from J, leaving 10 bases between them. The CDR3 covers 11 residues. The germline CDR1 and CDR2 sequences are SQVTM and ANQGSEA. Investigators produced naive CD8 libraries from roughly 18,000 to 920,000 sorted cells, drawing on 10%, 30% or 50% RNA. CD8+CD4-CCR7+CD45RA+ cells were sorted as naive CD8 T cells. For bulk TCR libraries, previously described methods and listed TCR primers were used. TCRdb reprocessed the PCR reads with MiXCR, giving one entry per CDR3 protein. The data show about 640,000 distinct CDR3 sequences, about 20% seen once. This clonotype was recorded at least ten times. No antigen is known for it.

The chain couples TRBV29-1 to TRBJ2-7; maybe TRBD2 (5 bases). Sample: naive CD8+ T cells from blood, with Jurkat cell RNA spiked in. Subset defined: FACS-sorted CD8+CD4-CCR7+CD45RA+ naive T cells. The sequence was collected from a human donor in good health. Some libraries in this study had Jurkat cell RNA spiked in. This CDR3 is CSVPGVYEQYF. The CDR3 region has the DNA TGCAGCGTCCCCGGGGTTTACGAGCAGTACTTC.